This passage covers 16 T cell receptor beta chains from one sample sequenced in a study of radiotherapy plus CTLA-4 blockade in lung cancer. TCRdb's table, derived via immunoSEQ multiplex PCR, lists solely in-frame clones and lacks some. In the table there are about 62,000 clones, approximately 79% of which are singletons. The sample consisted of peripheral blood, taken from a patient treated with radiotherapy plus ipilimumab. The receptor set was obtained from a human donor with non-small cell lung cancer who had a complete response to radiotherapy plus ipilimumab.

The chain has TRBV6-5 and TRBJ1-2, with 12 bases lining up with TRBD1. The CDR3 has 15 residues. Germline assignment: CDR1 MNHEY and CDR2 SVGAGI. Losses at the gene ends were 1 base for V and 7 bases for J; bases not matched to a gene: 4. CDR3 nucleotide sequence: TGTGCCAGCAGTTACTTGGGACAGGGGGCAGCTGGCTACACCTTC. Amino acids: CASSYLGQGAAGYTF.

This clone showed up just once. The chain employs TRBV7-2 and TRBJ2-1; TRBD2 aligns across 7 bases. Per the germline V gene, CDR1 is SGHTA and CDR2 is FQGNSA. This CDR3 has 15 amino acids. J lost 3 bases, V lost 1 base, and 3 bases had no gene match. CDR3 DNA: TGTGCCAGCAGCTTAGTGGGGGGGATCTACAATGAGCAGTTCTTC. This codes for CASSLVGGIYNEQFF.

The rearrangement links TRBV18 to TRBJ1-5, with 11 bases lining up with TRBD1. The J segment lost 2 bases and the V segment lost 2 bases, leaving 8 bases of the junction unmatched. Germline V gene data show CDR1 as KGHSH and CDR2 as LQKENI. The length of the CDR3 is 18 residues. The CDR3, as DNA: TGTGCCAGCTCACCAAGGACAGGGGGCCATGACTGCAATCAGCCCCAGCATTTT. This translates into CASSPRTGGHDCNQPQHF.

The chain recombines TRBV2 with TRBJ2-3, with D possibly TRBD2 on 6 matching bases. Germline lookup yields CDR1 SNHLY and CDR2 FYNNEI. There are 16 residues in the CDR3. V was clipped by 7 bases and J by 0 bases, with 17 bases between them. CDR3 amino acids: CASKAPGGTSTDTQYF. Here the CDR3 DNA reads TGTGCCAGCAAAGCCCCTGGCGGGACGAGCACAGATACGCAGTATTTT.

V is TRBV10-3 and J is TRBJ2-2; D is possibly TRBD1 (5 bases). V was pared by 9 bases and J by 0 bases, with 17 bases between. The CDR3 extends over 16 amino acids. Germline V CDR1 and CDR2: ENHRY, SYGVKD. The CDR3 DNA reads as TGTGCCATAACCGACCCCGGCAGGGCGAACACCGGGGAGCTGTTTTTT. Its translation: CAITDPGRANTGELFF.

V is TRBV28 and J is TRBJ2-6, with D possibly TRBD1 on 5 matching bases. Per the germline V gene, CDR1 is MDHEN and CDR2 is SYDVKM. The length of the CDR3 is 17 residues. Trimming left V 6 bases short and J 0 bases short, with 15 bases between. For the CDR3, the DNA is TGTGCCAGCAGGAGATGGGGCCAGGCCTCTGGGGCCAACGTCCTGACTTTC. Translation gives CASRRWGQASGANVLTF.

This clone came up a few times. V gene TRBV18 combines with J gene TRBJ2-7; possibly TRBD2 for D (5 bases). This CDR3 has 15 amino acids. V was cut by 3 bases and J by 7 bases, with 19 bases left in between. CDR1 and CDR2 from the germline V gene are KGHSH and LQKENI. DNA for the CDR3: TGTGCCAGCTCACCGCCGGGTTCCCTTCGCGGGGAGCAGTACTTC. Translated: CASSPPGSLRGEQYF.

The chain joins TRBV6-5 to TRBJ1-6, with D perhaps TRBD1 (5 bases). Germline V gene sequence: CDR1 MNHEY, CDR2 SVGAGI. Deletions cut 0 bases from V and 13 bases from J, with 19 bases between. The CDR3 sequence is 16 residues long. The CDR3 nucleotides are TGTGCCAGCAGTTACTCGATATACAGCCCAAAGGGGCCCCTCCACTTT. Protein: CASSYSIYSPKGPLHF.

The rearrangement uses TRBV6-5 and TRBJ1-6, with D possibly matching TRBD1 (5 bases). V was trimmed by 5 bases and J by 9 bases, leaving 17 bases between them. Germline CDR1 reads MNHEY; CDR2 reads SVGAGI. The length of the CDR3 is 15 residues. Here the CDR3 DNA reads TGTGCCAGCAGTCGCCGGATGGGACTGAGTTCACCCCTCCACTTT. Amino acids: CASSRRMGLSSPLHF.

This clone was found a few times. This sequence joins TRBV5-4 and TRBJ2-2; TRBD2 matches at 8 bases. J lost 3 bases, V lost 4 bases, and 5 bases had no gene match. The CDR3 runs 15 residues. From germline, CDR1 is SGHNT and CDR2 YYREEE (reference sequence). The CDR3 loop reads CASSVSGGHTGELFF. DNA for the CDR3: TGTGCCAGCAGCGTATCGGGGGGGCACACCGGGGAGCTGTTTTTT.

This clone was counted only a few times. The rearrangement links TRBV11-2 to TRBJ2-4, with TRBD1 matching 7 bases. J gave up 2 bases and V 5 bases, and 6 bases lay outside the gene matches. CDR3 length equals 15 residues. Germline V gives CDR1 SGHAT, CDR2 FQNNGV. The CDR3 spells CASSPQQGPKNIQYF. In DNA form, the CDR3 reads TGTGCCAGCAGCCCCCAACAGGGGCCCAAAAACATTCAGTACTTC.

This sequence joins TRBV5-1 and TRBJ1-4; 7 bases line up with TRBD1. The J segment lost 5 bases and the V segment lost 2 bases, leaving 6 bases of the junction unmatched. CDR3 length: 15 amino acids. From germline, CDR1 is SGHRS and CDR2 YFSETQ. The CDR3 loop reads CASSFLGQQNEKLFF. As DNA, the CDR3 is TGCGCCAGCAGCTTCTTGGGACAGCAGAATGAAAAACTGTTTTTT.

This chain connects TRBV6-1 to TRBJ1-6; TRBD1 might be the D (5 bases). CDR1 is MNHNS and CDR2 is SASEGT in the germline V gene. Deletions cut 6 bases from V and 7 bases from J, with 16 bases between. The CDR3 has 15 residues. The CDR3 loop is CASRADSKKNSPLHF. For the CDR3, the DNA is TGTGCCAGCAGAGCCGACAGCAAAAAGAATTCACCCCTCCACTTT.

The chain combines TRBV5-1 with TRBJ2-4, with 9 bases fitting TRBD2. The germline gives CDR1 SGHRS, CDR2 YFSETQ. The CDR3 is 16 residues long. With V trimmed by 4 bases and J by 2 bases, 7 bases remained unmatched. CDR3 sequence: CASSPTSGTPKNIQYF. The CDR3 DNA reads TGCGCCAGCAGCCCGACTAGCGGAACCCCCAAAAACATTCAGTACTTC. The entire variable domain, with the rest obtained from reference TRBV5-1 and TRBJ2-4, is as follows: KAGVTQTPRYLIKTRGQQVTLSCSPISGHRSVSWYQQTPGQGLQFLFEYFSETQRNKGNFPGRFSGRQFSNSRSEMNVSTLELGDSALYLCASSPTSGTPKNIQYFGAGTRLSVL.

This chain links TRBV4-1 with TRBJ1-1, with a possible D match to TRBD1 (5 bases). V lost 4 bases and J lost 1, with 10 bases in between. CDR3 length equals 14 residues. Per germline, CDR1 MGHRA and CDR2 YSYEKL. The CDR3 is CASSRTGANTEAFF. The CDR3 coding sequence is TGCGCCAGCAGCCGCACAGGAGCGAACACTGAAGCTTTCTTT.

V is TRBV6-6 and J is TRBJ1-1, with D possibly being TRBD1 (5 bases). Looked up from germline, CDR1 is MNHNY and CDR2 is SVGAGI (reference sequence). V was pared by 4 bases and J by 10 bases, with 22 bases between. The CDR3 has 15 residues. CDR3 residues: CASSSLPGRGRGAFF. The CDR3 nucleotides are TGTGCCAGCAGTTCCCTCCCGGGGCGGGGACGGGGAGCTTTCTTT.